This T cell receptor (beta chain) was identified in a study of cytomegalovirus exposure and HLA in healthy donors. The repertoire was sequenced with immunoSEQ multiplex PCR; TCRdb's copy has only in-frame clones and lacks some. The sample lists under 150,000 clones, 90% to 95% seen once, with approximately 0.7% in the top ten. V was pared by 4 bases and J by 3 bases, with 11 bases between. The CDR3 is 14 residues long. Germline CDR1 reads SGHKS; CDR2 reads YYEKEE (reference sequence). The sequenced sample consisted of PBMCs. The source is a man in his late teens or twenties in good health and CMV-seronegative. The chain uses TRBV5-5 and TRBJ1-3; weak D call: TRBD1 (6 bases). This CDR3 reads CASSLRTVGNTIYF. The CDR3 region has the DNA TGTGCCAGCAGCCTAAGGACAGTTGGAAACACCATATATTTT.